This TCR beta chain appears in the sequencing data of a study of early T cells in non-severe SARS-CoV-2 infection. As for the study in general: The authors sequenced bulk RNA from unsorted whole blood, leaving chains unpaired. Study results and caveats: Missing private and CD4 specificities, VDJdb matching favored anti-spike CD8 responses.

Researchers tagged individual cDNA molecules with unique molecular identifiers. In TCRdb, the 5' RACE reads were re-called with MiXCR into one record per CDR3 protein. The table lists fewer than 100,000 distinct CDR3 sequences, less than 15% of them singletons. In its sample, this clonotype was seen many times. Its matching antigen is unknown. Looked up from germline, CDR1 is MDHEN and CDR2 is SYDVKM. The CDR3 runs to 16 residues. J gave up 4 bases and V 5 bases, and 12 bases lay outside the gene matches. This sequence joins TRBV28 and TRBJ2-3, with 7 bases lining up with TRBD2. The sequence derives from an adult who was a healthcare worker with PCR-confirmed SARS-CoV-2 infection or an uninfected control (not recorded which). The specimen was whole blood. CDR3 loop: CASSLLKREPADTQYF. CDR3 DNA sequence: TGTGCCAGCAGTCTTCTAAAGCGGGAACCTGCAGATACGCAGTATTTT. The entire variable domain, with the rest obtained from reference TRBV28 and TRBJ2-3, is as follows: DVKVTQSSRYLVKRTGEKVFLECVQDMDHENMFWYRQDPGLGLRLIYFSYDVKMKEKGDIPEGYSVSREKKERFSLILESASTNQTSMYLCASSLLKREPADTQYFGPGTRLTVL.